This T cell receptor beta chain was sequenced for a study of CD8+CD57+ T cells in acquired aplastic anemia. Study summary: DNA per sorted CD4+ or CD8+ sample ranged about 0.2 to 30 ug, averaging roughly 3.2 ug.

This clonotype was detected a few times. The CDR3 contains 16 residues. Germline V lookup: CDR1 WSHSY, CDR2 SAAADI. After removal of 6 bases from V and 2 bases from J, the junction contained 10 bases not matched to a gene. Whoever was chosen for sequencing had shown CD8+CD57+ cell expansion by flow cytometry. Template material for TCR beta VDJ and CDR3 profiling consisted of genomic DNA. One entry per CDR3 protein, called by TCRdb with MiXCR from the reads. The data show around 150,000 distinct CDR3 sequences, about 70% seen once. The sequencing input was sorted CD4+, CD8+, or CD8+CD57+ T cells (not recorded which) from PBMCs. The chain carries TRBV10-2 and TRBJ2-3; the match to TRBD2 covers 8 bases. This clonotype originated in a human donor with aplastic anemia. CDR3 amino acids: CASSSKRGPPTDTQYF. CDR3 nucleotides: TGCGCCAGCAGCTCGAAGCGGGGGCCACCCACAGATACGCAGTATTTT.